This is a list of T cell receptor beta chains from one sample in a study of OX40 agonist ivuxolimab in advanced cancers. TCRdb's table, derived via immunoSEQ multiplex PCR, lists solely in-frame clones and lacks some. The table records more than 50,000 clones, around nine tenths of them present only once. Sequencing used CD4+ or CD8+ T cells sorted from blood, obtained in a trial of the OX40 agonist ivuxolimab. These receptors came from an adult with an advanced solid tumor such as melanoma, head and neck, liver or kidney cancer. Each CDR3 is given with its conserved first and last residue. Fields, in order: V gene, D gene, J gene, clone size, CDR3 DNA, CDR3 protein. The D gene is left open where the match is weak. Size values are once, few and many counts, or a class for expanded clones, and some rows have none.

TRBV4-1	.	TRBJ1-2	.	TGCGCCAGCAGCGTTAACGTAGACGGCTATGGCTACACCTTC	CASSVNVDGYGYTF
TRBV6-6	.	TRBJ1-5	few	TGTGCCAGCGGGGTCGGAGGAGGTTATAGCAATCAGCCCCAGCATTTT	CASGVGGGYSNQPQHF
TRBV10-3	.	TRBJ1-5	few	TGTGCCATCAGTGAGTCGGGTGTGACGCGTCAGCCCCAGCATTTT	CAISESGVTRQPQHF
TRBV7-2	.	TRBJ2-3	.	TGTGCCAGCGGCCTCACAGATACGCAGTATTTT	CASGLTDTQYF
TRBV6-1	.	TRBJ1-4	.	TGTGCCAGCAGTGAAGCGAGGGCACCAACTAATGAAAAACTGTTTTTT	CASSEARAPTNEKLFF
TRBV10-2	.	TRBJ2-1	.	TGCGCCAGCAGTGCCCCGAGGATCCGGGGCAGGGACAATGAGCAGTTCTTC	CASSAPRIRGRDNEQFF
TRBV7-9	TRBD1	TRBJ1-2	.	TGTGCCAGCAGCCCACAGGGGACTAACTATGGCTACACCTTC	CASSPQGTNYGYTF
TRBV19	.	TRBJ1-1	once	TGTGCCAGTAGTATAGGGCTATTGGGACGGACTGAAGCTTTCTTT	CASSIGLLGRTEAFF
TRBV5-4	TRBD1	TRBJ1-1	.	TGTGCCAGCAGCAAAGGGGACAGGGTAGACACTGAAGCTTTCTTT	CASSKGDRVDTEAFF
TRBV5-8	TRBD1	TRBJ1-4	.	TGTGCCAGCAGCAGACCCGACAGGGGGCATGCAACTAATGAAAAACTGTTTTTT	CASSRPDRGHATNEKLFF
TRBV4-1	.	TRBJ2-3	.	TGCGCCAGCAGCCAAAACCCCTCTAGCACAGATACGCAGTATTTT	CASSQNPSSTDTQYF
TRBV25-1	.	TRBJ2-5	.	TGTGCCAGCAGTGAAGGAAAGACCCAGTACTTC	CASSEGKTQYF
TRBV11-3	.	TRBJ2-1	.	TGTGCCAGCAGCTTAGATCCGGCAGACAATGAGCAGTTCTTC	CASSLDPADNEQFF
TRBV5-4	TRBD1	TRBJ2-7	once	TGTGCCAGCAGCCAGGACAGGGGGCGCTACGAGCAGTACTTC	CASSQDRGRYEQYF
TRBV6-5	TRBD1	TRBJ2-2	.	TGTGCCACCACAACAGGGGGAAACACCGGGGAGCTGTTTTTT	CATTTGGNTGELFF
TRBV6-5	TRBD1	TRBJ2-7	.	TGTGCCAGTTCACAGGGACAGGGGAGGAACGAGCAGTACTTC	CASSQGQGRNEQYF
TRBV30	TRBD1	TRBJ1-5	.	TGTGCCTGGAGTCTGGACAGGGGGACCTATAGCAATCAGCCCCAGCATTTT	CAWSLDRGTYSNQPQHF
TRBV7-9	.	TRBJ2-1	once	TGTGCCAGCAGCTTAGAAAATAGGCTGAACAATGAGCAGTTCTTC	CASSLENRLNNEQFF
TRBV11-3	TRBD2	TRBJ2-2	once	TGTGCCAGCAGCCCAACTAGCGTGACCGCCGGGGAGCTGTTTTTT	CASSPTSVTAGELFF
TRBV6-5	.	TRBJ1-6	.	TGTGCCAGCAGTTACAGGGGTGAATCACCCCTCCACTTT	CASSYRGESPLHF
TRBV18	TRBD1	TRBJ1-4	.	TGTGCCAGCTCACCACCTTCGACGGGACAGGGAAATGAAAAACTGTTTTTT	CASSPPSTGQGNEKLFF
TRBV10-3	.	TRBJ1-1	once	TGTGCCATCAGTGCGGTAGCCATGAACACTGAAGCTTTCTTT	CAISAVAMNTEAFF
TRBV5-4	TRBD1	TRBJ1-1	.	TGTGCCAGTTCTACAGGGGAGGGCACTGAAGCTTTCTTT	CASSTGEGTEAFF
TRBV11-2	.	TRBJ2-2	.	TGTGCCAGCAGCCCCCCCGGGGGGCGTGGCACCGGGGAGCTGTTTTTT	CASSPPGGRGTGELFF
TRBV30	.	TRBJ2-5	.	TGTGCCTGGAATCCAGGTTCCCTCCGAGAGACCCAGTACTTC	CAWNPGSLRETQYF
TRBV19	TRBD1	TRBJ1-1	few	TGTGCCAGTAGTATATTCCACAGGGGGGGCACTGAAGCTTTCTTT	CASSIFHRGGTEAFF
TRBV25-1	TRBD1	TRBJ1-5	.	TGTGCCAGCAGTGAAGGGGGGACAGGGGGCGGTCAGCCCCAGCATTTT	CASSEGGTGGGQPQHF
TRBV6-5	.	TRBJ2-7	.	TGTGCCAGCAGTATCCCACGAGGGGGGGACGAGCAGTACTTC	CASSIPRGGDEQYF
TRBV6-4	TRBD1	TRBJ2-1	.	TGTGCCAGCAGTGACTACGGGACAGGGGGCTATGAGCAGTTCTTC	CASSDYGTGGYEQFF
TRBV4-1	.	TRBJ2-7	.	TGCGCCAGCAGCCAACCCCTTGGCGAGCAGTACTTC	CASSQPLGEQYF
TRBV29-1	TRBD2	TRBJ2-3	.	TGCAGCGTTGAAGAGAGACTAGCGGGGGTGGTAGATACGCAGTATTTT	CSVEERLAGVVDTQYF
TRBV11-2	.	TRBJ1-5	few	TGTGCCAGCAGCTTTCGGAGCAATCAGCCCCAGCATTTT	CASSFRSNQPQHF
TRBV6-6	.	TRBJ1-4	.	TGTGCCAGCAGTTACTCGAGGCAGGGTGTTAATGAAAAACTGTTTTTT	CASSYSRQGVNEKLFF
TRBV5-6	.	TRBJ2-7	.	TGTGCCAGCAGCTTGGTAGGTAGGGGGTCCTACGAGCAGTACTTC	CASSLVGRGSYEQYF
TRBV9	.	TRBJ2-7	.	TGTGCCAGCAGCTTTAGCGGGCTGAAGGGGGGCGAGCAGTACTTC	CASSFSGLKGGEQYF
TRBV9	.	TRBJ1-5	few	TGTGCCAGCAGCGGACAGGGCAATCAGCCCCAGCATTTT	CASSGQGNQPQHF
TRBV9	TRBD2	TRBJ2-3	.	TGTGCCAGCAGCGTAGAGGGCGGGGGGGGCACAGATACGCAGTATTTT	CASSVEGGGGTDTQYF
TRBV15	TRBD1	TRBJ1-4	.	TGTGCCACGGCCCGGGACAGGGCTCAGGCTGAAAAACTGTTTTTT	CATARDRAQAEKLFF
TRBV15	TRBD1	TRBJ1-1	.	TGTGCCACCAGCAGAGGTGGGACAGGAAACATGAACACTGAAGCTTTCTTT	CATSRGGTGNMNTEAFF
TRBV19	.	TRBJ1-5	.	TGTGCCAGTAGTACCTTAACAGGGTATAGTCAGCCCCAGCATTTT	CASSTLTGYSQPQHF
TRBV7-9	.	TRBJ2-7	.	TGTGCCAGCAGCTTGGACTGGGGGACGGTGAGCTCCTACGAGCAGTACTTC	CASSLDWGTVSSYEQYF
TRBV7-6	TRBD1	TRBJ1-3	.	TGTGCCAGCAGCTTAGGGCGAGACAGGGGGCGGTACGACACCATATATTTT	CASSLGRDRGRYDTIYF
TRBV27	.	TRBJ1-1	.	TGTGCCAGCAGTTCAATACTACAGGGACCCGAAGCTTTCTTT	CASSSILQGPEAFF
TRBV2	.	TRBJ1-2	.	TGTGCCAGTACGGGTGCAGGGTTCTATGGCTACACCTTC	CASTGAGFYGYTF
TRBV18	TRBD2	TRBJ2-5	.	TGTGCCAGCTCACCCCTAGCGGGACTCGATTCGTACCAAGAGACCCAGTACTTC	CASSPLAGLDSYQETQYF
TRBV19	.	TRBJ2-7	once	TGTGCCAGTAGTATAGATCCTGACAGGGGAGGGGGAACCTACGAGCAGTACTTC	CASSIDPDRGGGTYEQYF